A selection of T cell receptor beta chains follows, all from one sample in a study of cytomegalovirus exposure and HLA in healthy donors. The protocol was immunoSEQ multiplex PCR, while the TCRdb copy is restricted to in-frame clones and leaves out a portion. Among 100,000 to 120,000 clones listed, around 80% were seen once. The sequenced sample consisted of PBMCs. All receptors come from a man aged 25-40 years in good health and CMV-seropositive. Each CDR3 is given with its conserved first and last residue. The D gene is left open where the match is weak. Some rows have no size entry. The others give once, few or many, or a class for an expanded clone.

V gene	D gene	clone size	J gene	CDR3 DNA	CDR3 protein
TRBV5-1	TRBD1	NA	TRBJ2-2	TGCGCCAGCAGCTCCGGGACAGCAATTGTCACCGGGGAGCTGTTTTTT	CASSSGTAIVTGELFF
TRBV9	TRBD1	NA	TRBJ1-4	TGTGCCAGCAGCGCCCGAGGACAGGGCGGATCGGAAAAACTGTTTTTT	CASSARGQGGSEKLFF
TRBV19	NA	once	TRBJ1-2	TGTGCCAGTAGTACCTTACAGGGTAACTATGGCTACACCTTC	CASSTLQGNYGYTF
TRBV10-3	TRBD1	NA	TRBJ1-5	TGTGCCATCAGTGATCCCGGACAGGAAGGCCAGCCCCAGCATTTT	CAISDPGQEGQPQHF
TRBV4-3	TRBD2	NA	TRBJ2-3	TGCGCCAGCAGCCAAGATCTAGGAGGCGGACTAGCGGGACCCACAGATACGCAGTATTTT	CASSQDLGGGLAGPTDTQYF
TRBV2	NA	NA	TRBJ2-2	TGTGCCAGCAGCGACATCTTCGGGGAGCTGTTTTTT	CASSDIFGELFF
TRBV28	NA	NA	TRBJ1-1	TGTGCCAGCAGTTTAACCGAGACAGAAGCTGAAGCTTTCTTT	CASSLTETEAEAFF
TRBV7-8	TRBD1	few	TRBJ1-4	TGTGCCAGCAGCGGGTCTACAGGGGGCGACGCAACTAATGAAAAACTGTTTTTT	CASSGSTGGDATNEKLFF
TRBV6-1	NA	NA	TRBJ2-3	TGTGCCAGTGGAAAGGGGGGGGGAGATACGCAGTATTTT	CASGKGGGDTQYF
TRBV27	TRBD1	NA	TRBJ1-1	TGTGCCAGCAGTACCGACCGACAGGGGGCCACTGAAGCTTTCTTT	CASSTDRQGATEAFF
TRBV7-3	TRBD1	few	TRBJ2-5	TGTGCCAGCAGCCCCAATGGACAGGGAACAGAGACCCAGTACTTC	CASSPNGQGTETQYF
TRBV27	TRBD2	NA	TRBJ2-3	TGTGCCAGCAGTTTAGTTAGCGGGGGCACAGATACGCAGTATTTT	CASSLVSGGTDTQYF
TRBV6-5	TRBD2	NA	TRBJ2-3	TGTGCCAGCAGTTACTGGCTAGCGGGGCCCACAGATACGCAGTATTTT	CASSYWLAGPTDTQYF
TRBV27	TRBD1	NA	TRBJ2-7	TGTGCCAGCAGTTTTTCGGGACAGTTTTCCCGCTACGAGCAGTACTTC	CASSFSGQFSRYEQYF
TRBV27	NA	NA	TRBJ2-7	TGTGCCAGCGGCATGGACACACGGGAGCAGTACTTC	CASGMDTREQYF
TRBV19	TRBD2	large	TRBJ2-7	TGTGCCAGTAGTATAGGCGGGGGGCCAACTTACGAGCAGTACTTC	CASSIGGGPTYEQYF
TRBV18	NA	NA	TRBJ2-3	TGTGCCAGCTCACCGAACAGGGCGGCAGATACGCAGTATTTT	CASSPNRAADTQYF
TRBV29-1	TRBD2	once	TRBJ2-3	TGCAGCGTTGAAGCGGGAGGGGACCCAGATACGCAGTATTTT	CSVEAGGDPDTQYF
TRBV15	NA	NA	TRBJ1-2	TGTGCCACCAGCAGAATCACTGATAACTATGGCTACACCTTC	CATSRITDNYGYTF
TRBV18	NA	NA	TRBJ2-1	TGTGCCAGCTCACCACTCGGGGGATATAGATCCTACAATGAGCAGTTCTTC	CASSPLGGYRSYNEQFF
TRBV7-6	TRBD1	NA	TRBJ1-1	TGTGCCAGCAGCCCTCGGACAGGCATGAACACTGAAGCTTTCTTT	CASSPRTGMNTEAFF
TRBV7-7	NA	once	TRBJ2-3	TGTGCCAGCAGCTTAACGACAGGTAGCACAGATACGCAGTATTTT	CASSLTTGSTDTQYF
TRBV7-7	NA	NA	TRBJ2-1	TGTGCTAGCAGCTTAGCCCCCGCGGGTGATGAGCAGTTCTTC	CASSLAPAGDEQFF
TRBV28	NA	NA	TRBJ2-5	TGTGCCAGCAGACCCTCTCCCCAGGGGCGGTTCGAGACCCAGTACTTC	CASRPSPQGRFETQYF
TRBV27	NA	NA	TRBJ2-7	TGTGCCAGCAGTTTATTCGCCCCCACAGTGGCAAGCTCCTACGAGCAGTACTTC	CASSLFAPTVASSYEQYF
TRBV7-8	NA	NA	TRBJ1-2	TGTGCCAGCAGCGAAGTCCGGTGGGGGAGGAACTATGGCTACACCTTC	CASSEVRWGRNYGYTF
TRBV28	TRBD1	NA	TRBJ2-7	TGTGCCAGCAGTTCCAACCCGGGACAGGGCAAGTACGAGCAGTACTTC	CASSSNPGQGKYEQYF
TRBV7-9	NA	NA	TRBJ2-5	TGTGCCAGCAGCTTAGTGCCGGGGAACCAAGAGACCCAGTACTTC	CASSLVPGNQETQYF
TRBV5-6	NA	NA	TRBJ2-5	TGTGCCAGCAGCTTGGTCGCGGGGGCCGGGGAGACCCAGTACTTC	CASSLVAGAGETQYF
TRBV6-5	TRBD1	NA	TRBJ2-7	TGTGCCAGCAGTGCTGGACAGGTTTGGGAGCAGTACTTC	CASSAGQVWEQYF
TRBV7-6	TRBD2	NA	TRBJ2-2	TGTGCCAGCAGCTTTCTAGCGGGGGATCACACCGGGGAGCTGTTTTTT	CASSFLAGDHTGELFF
TRBV27	TRBD2	NA	TRBJ2-7	TGTGCCAGCGGCCCGGGACTAGCTTTCTACGAGCAGTACTTC	CASGPGLAFYEQYF
TRBV6-1	TRBD1	NA	TRBJ2-7	TGTGCCAGCAGTACCGGGACAGTCCTATACGAGCAGTACTTC	CASSTGTVLYEQYF
TRBV10-3	NA	few	TRBJ1-1	TGTGCCATCACCGGAGGGACGGAAGCTTTCTTT	CAITGGTEAFF
TRBV18	TRBD1	NA	TRBJ1-1	TGTGCCAGCTCACCAGGACAGGGGGCTGAAGCTTTCTTT	CASSPGQGAEAFF
TRBV7-2	TRBD1	NA	TRBJ1-2	TGTGCCAGCAGCTCCGGGACAGGGGACTATGGCTACACCTTC	CASSSGTGDYGYTF
TRBV4-2	TRBD1	NA	TRBJ1-5	TGTGCCAGCAGCCAAGAGGGACAGAGCAATCAGCCCCAGCATTTT	CASSQEGQSNQPQHF
TRBV19	NA	NA	TRBJ2-5	TGTGCCAGTAGTAACCCCGGCTCGGTCGGAGCCGGGGAGACCCAGTACTTC	CASSNPGSVGAGETQYF
TRBV4-2	NA	NA	TRBJ2-5	TGTGCCAGCAGCCAAGATATGGCCGCCCGCACCCAGTACTTC	CASSQDMAARTQYF
TRBV2	NA	few	TRBJ2-1	TGTGCCAGCAGTGACGGCGTCAGGGAGCAGTTCTTC	CASSDGVREQFF
TRBV7-9	TRBD1	NA	TRBJ1-2	TGTGCCAGCAGCTTAGGGACAGGGAACTATGGCTACACCTTC	CASSLGTGNYGYTF
TRBV5-6	NA	NA	TRBJ1-1	TGTGCCAGCAGACCCTTGACAGGCACGAACACTGAAGCTTTCTTT	CASRPLTGTNTEAFF
TRBV13	TRBD1	NA	TRBJ2-4	TGTGCCAGCAGCACGACAGGGGAAGCCAAAAACATTCAGTACTTC	CASSTTGEAKNIQYF
TRBV19	NA	NA	TRBJ2-2	TGTGCCAGTAGTATTTCACAGACCGGGGAGCTGTTTTTT	CASSISQTGELFF
TRBV9	NA	NA	TRBJ1-5	TGTGCCAGCAGCACTTCGGACAGCTTCCCCTCCAATCAGCCCCAGCATTTT	CASSTSDSFPSNQPQHF
TRBV27	TRBD1	NA	TRBJ1-2	TGTGCCAGCTCGGCCCTCGGACAGGGCGGCTATGGCTACACCTTC	CASSALGQGGYGYTF
TRBV10-3	NA	once	TRBJ2-6	TGTGCCACCCGGAGCTCTGGGGCCAACGTCCTGACTTTC	CATRSSGANVLTF
TRBV5-4	TRBD2	NA	TRBJ2-3	TGTGCCAGCAGCCCCAGCGGGGGCCCCAGAGATACGCAGTATTTT	CASSPSGGPRDTQYF
TRBV28	NA	NA	TRBJ2-3	TGTGCCAGCAGTTCAGGCGGGGAAAGCACAGATACGCAGTATTTT	CASSSGGESTDTQYF
TRBV5-1	TRBD2	NA	TRBJ2-3	TGCGCCAGCGGAGGATCACCGGGACTAGCGGGGGGGCGTCCAGATACGCAGTATTTT	CASGGSPGLAGGRPDTQYF
TRBV27	TRBD2	once	TRBJ2-7	TGTGCCAGCAGTTTATCGCCAGGGAGGGCGGCCGAGCAGTACTTC	CASSLSPGRAAEQYF
TRBV7-2	NA	NA	TRBJ2-5	TGTGCCAGCAGCCCCCCAGGGACCCAGTACTTC	CASSPPGTQYF
TRBV10-1	TRBD1	once	TRBJ1-1	TGCGCCACCTCGACAGGGCCGAACACTGAAGCTTTCTTT	CATSTGPNTEAFF
TRBV7-6	NA	NA	TRBJ1-2	TGTGCCAGCAGCTTACTCCCGACAGCTAACTATGGCTACACCTTC	CASSLLPTANYGYTF
TRBV6-5	NA	NA	TRBJ1-2	TGTGCCAGCAGTTACTCGGAAGGAGCCTACTATGGCTACACCTTC	CASSYSEGAYYGYTF